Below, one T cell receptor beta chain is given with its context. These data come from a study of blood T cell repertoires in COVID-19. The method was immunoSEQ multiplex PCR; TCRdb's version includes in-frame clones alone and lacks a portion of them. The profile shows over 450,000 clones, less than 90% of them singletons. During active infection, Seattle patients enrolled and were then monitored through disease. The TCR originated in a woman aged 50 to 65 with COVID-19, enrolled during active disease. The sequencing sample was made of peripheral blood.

The CDR3 loop is CASRGLEGGKLFF. As DNA, the CDR3 is TGTGCCAGCCGGGGACTCGAGGGTGGAAAACTGTTTTTT. The V call is TRBV2, the J call TRBJ1-4, with D perhaps TRBD1 (5 bases). Looked up from germline, CDR1 is SNHLY and CDR2 is FYNNEI. V lost 8 bases and J 10 bases, leaving 17 bases between the germline ends. The CDR3 runs to 13 residues.